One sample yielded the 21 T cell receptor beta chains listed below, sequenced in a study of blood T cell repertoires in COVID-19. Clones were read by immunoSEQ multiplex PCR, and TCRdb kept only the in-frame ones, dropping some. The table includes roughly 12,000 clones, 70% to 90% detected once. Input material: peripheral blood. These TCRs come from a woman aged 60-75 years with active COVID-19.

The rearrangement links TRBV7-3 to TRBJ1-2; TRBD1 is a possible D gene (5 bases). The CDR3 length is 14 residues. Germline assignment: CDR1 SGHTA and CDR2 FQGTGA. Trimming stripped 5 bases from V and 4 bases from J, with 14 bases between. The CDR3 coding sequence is TGTGCCAGCAGCCCTGGACACAACGCCTATGGCTACACCTTC. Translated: CASSPGHNAYGYTF.

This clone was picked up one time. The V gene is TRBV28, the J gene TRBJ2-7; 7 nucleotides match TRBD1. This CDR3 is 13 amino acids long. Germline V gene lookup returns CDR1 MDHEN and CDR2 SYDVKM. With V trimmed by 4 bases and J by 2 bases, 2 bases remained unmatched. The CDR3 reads CASSSGQPYEQYV. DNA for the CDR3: TGTGCCAGCAGTTCGGGACAGCCCTACGAGCAGTACGTC.

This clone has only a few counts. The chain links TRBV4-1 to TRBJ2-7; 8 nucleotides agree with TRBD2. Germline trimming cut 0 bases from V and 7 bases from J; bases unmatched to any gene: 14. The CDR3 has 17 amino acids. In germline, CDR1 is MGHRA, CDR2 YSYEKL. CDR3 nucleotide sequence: TGCGCCAGCAGCCAAGAGGCTCCGGCGGGGGGCGCGGGTGAGCAGTACTTC. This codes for CASSQEAPAGGAGEQYF.

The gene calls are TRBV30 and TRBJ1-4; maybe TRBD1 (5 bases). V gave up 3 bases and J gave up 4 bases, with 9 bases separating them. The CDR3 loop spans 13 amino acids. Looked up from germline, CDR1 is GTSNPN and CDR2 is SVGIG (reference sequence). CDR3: CAWSRQGNEKLFF. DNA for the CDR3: TGTGCCTGGAGCCGGCAGGGTAATGAAAAACTGTTTTTT.

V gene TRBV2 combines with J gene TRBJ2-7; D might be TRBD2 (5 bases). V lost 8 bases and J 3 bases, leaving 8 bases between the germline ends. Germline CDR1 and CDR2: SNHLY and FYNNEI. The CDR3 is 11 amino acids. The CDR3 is CASGEGYEQYV. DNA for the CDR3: TGTGCCAGCGGCGAGGGCTACGAGCAGTACGTC.

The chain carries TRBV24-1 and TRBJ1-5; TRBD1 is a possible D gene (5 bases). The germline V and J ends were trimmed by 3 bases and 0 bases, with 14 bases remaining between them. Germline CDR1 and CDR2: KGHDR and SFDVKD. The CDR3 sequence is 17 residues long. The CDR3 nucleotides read TGTGCCACCAGTGATACACACGACAGCCTTAGCAATCAGCCCCAGCATTTT. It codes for CATSDTHDSLSNQPQHF.

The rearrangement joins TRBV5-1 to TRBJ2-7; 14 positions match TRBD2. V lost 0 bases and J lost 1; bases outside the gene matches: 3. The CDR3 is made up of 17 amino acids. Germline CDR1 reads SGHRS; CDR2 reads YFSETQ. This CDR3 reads CASSLGLAGGLSYEQYF. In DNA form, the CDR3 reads TGCGCCAGCAGCTTGGGACTAGCGGGAGGGCTTTCCTACGAGCAGTACTTC.

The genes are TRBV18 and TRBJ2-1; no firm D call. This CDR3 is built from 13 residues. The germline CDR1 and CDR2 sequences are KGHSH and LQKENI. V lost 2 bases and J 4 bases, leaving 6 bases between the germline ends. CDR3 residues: CASSPLEYNEQFF. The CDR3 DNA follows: TGTGCCAGCTCACCATTAGAGTACAATGAGCAGTTCTTC.

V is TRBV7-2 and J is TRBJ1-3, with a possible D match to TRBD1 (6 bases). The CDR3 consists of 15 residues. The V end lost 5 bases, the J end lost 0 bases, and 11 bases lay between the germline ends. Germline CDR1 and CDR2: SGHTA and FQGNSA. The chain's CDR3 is CASSRDTSSGNTIYF. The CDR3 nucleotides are TGTGCCAGCAGCCGGGACACGAGCTCTGGAAACACCATATATTTT. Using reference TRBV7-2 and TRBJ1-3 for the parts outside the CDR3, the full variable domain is GAGVSQSPSNKVTEKGKDVELRCDPISGHTALYWYRQSLGQGLEFLIYFQGNSAPDKSGLPSDRFSAERTGGSVSTLTIQRTQQEDSAVYLCASSRDTSSGNTIYFGEGSWLTVV.

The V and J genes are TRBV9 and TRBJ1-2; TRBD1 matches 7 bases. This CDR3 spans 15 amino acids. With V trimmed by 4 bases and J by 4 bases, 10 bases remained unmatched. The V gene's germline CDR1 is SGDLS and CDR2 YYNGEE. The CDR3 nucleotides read TGTGCCAGCAGCCCTCAGGGGGGACGGGGCTATGGCTACACCTTC. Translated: CASSPQGGRGYGYTF.

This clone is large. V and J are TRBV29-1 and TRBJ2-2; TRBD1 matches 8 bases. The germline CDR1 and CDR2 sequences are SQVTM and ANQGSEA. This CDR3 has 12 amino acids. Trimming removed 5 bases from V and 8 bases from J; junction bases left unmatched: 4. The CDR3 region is CSVRQGRGELFF. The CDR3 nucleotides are TGCAGCGTTAGACAGGGGAGGGGGGAGCTGTTTTTT.

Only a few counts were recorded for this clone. The CDR3 reads CASSYDTLLEQYF. The CDR3 DNA reads as TGTGCCAGCAGTTACGACACTTTATTGGAGCAGTACTTC. V is TRBV6-5 and J is TRBJ2-7; D is unclear. The germline V gene has CDR1 MNHEY and CDR2 SVGAGI. The CDR3 runs to 13 residues. Trimming shortened V by 2 bases and J by 7 bases, and 12 bases separated the two germline ends.

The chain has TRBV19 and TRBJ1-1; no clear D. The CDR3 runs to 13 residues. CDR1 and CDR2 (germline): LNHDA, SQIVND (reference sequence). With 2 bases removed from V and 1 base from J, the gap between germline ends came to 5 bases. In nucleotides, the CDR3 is TGTGCCAGTAGTATAACCGGGAACACTGAAGCTTTCTTT. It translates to CASSITGNTEAFF.

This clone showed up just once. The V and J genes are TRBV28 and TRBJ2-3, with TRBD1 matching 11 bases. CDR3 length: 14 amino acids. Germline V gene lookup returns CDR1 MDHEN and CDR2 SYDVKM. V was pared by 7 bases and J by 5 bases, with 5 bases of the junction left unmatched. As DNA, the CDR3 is TGTGCCAGCATTAAGGACAGGGGGCGAGATACGCAGTATTTT. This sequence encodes CASIKDRGRDTQYF.

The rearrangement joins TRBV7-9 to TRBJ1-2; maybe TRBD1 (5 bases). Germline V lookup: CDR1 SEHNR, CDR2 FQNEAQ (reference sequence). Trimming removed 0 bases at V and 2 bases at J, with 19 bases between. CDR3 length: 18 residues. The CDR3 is CASSLAGSLVQDNYGYTF. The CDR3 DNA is TGTGCCAGCAGCTTAGCTGGCAGCCTAGTACAGGACAACTATGGCTACACCTTC.

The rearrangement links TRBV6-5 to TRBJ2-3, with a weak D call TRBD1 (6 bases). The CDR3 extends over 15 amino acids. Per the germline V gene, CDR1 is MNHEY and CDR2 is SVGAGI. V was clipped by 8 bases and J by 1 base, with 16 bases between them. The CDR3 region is CASCQGKGGTDTQYF. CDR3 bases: TGTGCCAGCTGCCAGGGGAAGGGAGGCACAGATACGCAGTATTTT.

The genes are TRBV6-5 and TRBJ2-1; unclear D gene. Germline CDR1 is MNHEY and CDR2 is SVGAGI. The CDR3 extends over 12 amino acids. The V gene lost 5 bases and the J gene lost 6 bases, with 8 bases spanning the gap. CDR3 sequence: CASSPNFNEQFF. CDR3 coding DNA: TGTGCCAGCAGTCCAAACTTCAATGAGCAGTTCTTC.

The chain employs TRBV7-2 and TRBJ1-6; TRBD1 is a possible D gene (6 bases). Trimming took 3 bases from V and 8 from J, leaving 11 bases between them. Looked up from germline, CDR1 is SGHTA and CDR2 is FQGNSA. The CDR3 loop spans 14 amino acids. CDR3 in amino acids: CASSFRDTYSPLHF. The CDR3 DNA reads TGTGCCAGCAGCTTCCGGGACACGTATTCACCCCTCCACTTT. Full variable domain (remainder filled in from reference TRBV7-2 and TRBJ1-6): GAGVSQSPSNKVTEKGKDVELRCDPISGHTALYWYRQSLGQGLEFLIYFQGNSAPDKSGLPSDRFSAERTGGSVSTLTIQRTQQEDSAVYLCASSFRDTYSPLHFGNGTRLTVT.

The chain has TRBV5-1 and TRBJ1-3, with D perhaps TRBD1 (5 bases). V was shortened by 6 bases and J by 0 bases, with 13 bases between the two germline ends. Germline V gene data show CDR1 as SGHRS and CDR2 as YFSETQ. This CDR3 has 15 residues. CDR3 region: CASKQGSLSGNTIYF. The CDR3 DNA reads TGCGCCAGCAAGCAGGGAAGTCTCTCTGGAAACACCATATATTTT.

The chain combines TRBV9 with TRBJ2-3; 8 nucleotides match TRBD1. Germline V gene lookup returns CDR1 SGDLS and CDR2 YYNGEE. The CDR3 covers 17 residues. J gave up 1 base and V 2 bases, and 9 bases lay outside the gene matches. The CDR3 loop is CASSVAADRVGTDTQYF. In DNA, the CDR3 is TGTGCCAGCAGCGTCGCTGCGGACAGGGTGGGCACAGATACGCAGTATTTT.

This CDR3 reads CASSSVKGEETQYF. CDR3 sequence (DNA): TGTGCCAGCAGCTCCGTGAAGGGAGAAGAGACCCAGTACTTC. The J gene is TRBJ2-5, the V gene TRBV5-6; perhaps TRBD2 as D (5 bases). This CDR3 spans 14 amino acids. The V and J ends lost 3 bases and 3 bases respectively, with 12 bases between them. Germline V gene sequence: CDR1 SGHDT, CDR2 YYEEEE.